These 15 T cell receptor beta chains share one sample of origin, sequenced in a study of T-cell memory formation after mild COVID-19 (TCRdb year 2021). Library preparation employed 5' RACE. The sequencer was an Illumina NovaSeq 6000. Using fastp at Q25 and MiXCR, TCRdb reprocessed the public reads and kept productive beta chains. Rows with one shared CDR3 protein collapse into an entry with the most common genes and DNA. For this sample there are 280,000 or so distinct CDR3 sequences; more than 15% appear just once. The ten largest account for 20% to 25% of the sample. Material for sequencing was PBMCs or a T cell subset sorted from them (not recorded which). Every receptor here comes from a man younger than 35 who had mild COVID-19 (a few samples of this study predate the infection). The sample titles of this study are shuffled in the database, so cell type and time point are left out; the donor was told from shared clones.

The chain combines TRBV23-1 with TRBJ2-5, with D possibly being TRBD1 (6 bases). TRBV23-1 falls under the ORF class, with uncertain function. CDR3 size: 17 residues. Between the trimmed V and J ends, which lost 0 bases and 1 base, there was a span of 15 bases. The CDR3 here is CASSQSGKDRPQETQYF. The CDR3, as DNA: TGCGCCAGCAGTCAATCAGGAAAGGACAGACCCCAAGAGACCCAGTACTTC.

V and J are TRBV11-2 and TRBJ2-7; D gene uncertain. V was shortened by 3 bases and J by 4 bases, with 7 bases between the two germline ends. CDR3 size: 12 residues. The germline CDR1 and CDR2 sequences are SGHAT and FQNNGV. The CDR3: CASSFVRYEQYV. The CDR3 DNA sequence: TGTGCCAGCAGCTTTGTCCGATACGAGCAGTACGTC.

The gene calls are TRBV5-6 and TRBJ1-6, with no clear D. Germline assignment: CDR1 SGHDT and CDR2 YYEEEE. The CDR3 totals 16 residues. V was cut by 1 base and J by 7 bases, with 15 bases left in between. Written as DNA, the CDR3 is TGTGCCAGCAGCTTGAGGTTTGCGGGTATGAATTCACCCCTCCACTTT. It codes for CASSLRFAGMNSPLHF.

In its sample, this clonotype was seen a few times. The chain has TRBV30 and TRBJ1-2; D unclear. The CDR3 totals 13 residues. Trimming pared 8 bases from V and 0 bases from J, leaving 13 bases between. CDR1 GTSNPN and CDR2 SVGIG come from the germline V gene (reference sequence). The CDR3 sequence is CARRRESNYGYTF. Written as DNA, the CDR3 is TGTGCCAGACGGAGGGAATCTAACTATGGCTACACCTTC.

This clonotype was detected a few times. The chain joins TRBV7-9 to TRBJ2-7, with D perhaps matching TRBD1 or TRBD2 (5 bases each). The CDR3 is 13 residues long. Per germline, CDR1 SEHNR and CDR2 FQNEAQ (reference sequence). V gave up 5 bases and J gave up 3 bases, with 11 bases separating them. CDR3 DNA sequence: TGTGCCAGCAGCCCCCGGGACGGCTACGAGCAGTACGTC. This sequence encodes CASSPRDGYEQYV.

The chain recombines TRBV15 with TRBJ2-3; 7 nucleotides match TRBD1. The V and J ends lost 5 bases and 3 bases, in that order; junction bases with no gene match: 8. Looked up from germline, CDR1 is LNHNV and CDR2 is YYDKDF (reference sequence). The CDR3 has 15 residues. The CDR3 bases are TGTGCCACCAGCCGGCGACAGGGTACTACAGATACGCAGTATTTT. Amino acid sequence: CATSRRQGTTDTQYF.

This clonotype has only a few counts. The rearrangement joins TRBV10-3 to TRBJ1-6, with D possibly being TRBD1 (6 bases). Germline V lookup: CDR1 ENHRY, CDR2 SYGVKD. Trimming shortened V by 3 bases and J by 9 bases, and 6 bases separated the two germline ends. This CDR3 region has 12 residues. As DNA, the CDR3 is TGTGCCATCAGTGACAGGGGTTCACCCCTCCACTTT. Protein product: CAISDRGSPLHF.

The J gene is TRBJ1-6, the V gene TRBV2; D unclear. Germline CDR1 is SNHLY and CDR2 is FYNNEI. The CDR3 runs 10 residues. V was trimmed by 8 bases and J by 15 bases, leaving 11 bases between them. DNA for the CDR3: TGTGCCAGCGCGGCTAATAGCCTCCACTTT. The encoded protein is CASAANSLHF.

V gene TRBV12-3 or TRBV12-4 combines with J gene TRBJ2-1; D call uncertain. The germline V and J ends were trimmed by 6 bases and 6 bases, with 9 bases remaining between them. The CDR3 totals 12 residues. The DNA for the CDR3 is TGTGCCAGCAGCCCTACTATCAATGAGCAGTTCTTC. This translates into CASSPTINEQFF.

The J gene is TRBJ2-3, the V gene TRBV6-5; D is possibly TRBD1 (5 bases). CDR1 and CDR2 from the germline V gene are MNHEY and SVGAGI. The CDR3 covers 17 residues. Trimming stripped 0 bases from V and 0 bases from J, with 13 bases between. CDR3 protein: CASSYSIGAVSTDTQYF. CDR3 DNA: TGTGCCAGCAGTTACTCGATTGGGGCGGTAAGCACAGATACGCAGTATTTT.

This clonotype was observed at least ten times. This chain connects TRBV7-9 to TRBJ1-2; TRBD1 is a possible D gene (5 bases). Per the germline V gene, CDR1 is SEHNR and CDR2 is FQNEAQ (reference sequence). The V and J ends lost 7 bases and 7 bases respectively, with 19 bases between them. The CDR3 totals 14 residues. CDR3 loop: CASNLNYDRTGYTF. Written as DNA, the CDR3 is TGTGCCAGCAACCTGAACTATGACAGAACTGGCTACACCTTC. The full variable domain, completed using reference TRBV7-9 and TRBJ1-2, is DTGVSQNPRHKITKRGQNVTFRCDPISEHNRLYWYRQTLGQGPEFLTYFQNEAQLEKSRLLSDRFSAERPKGSFSTLEIQRTEQGDSAMYLCASNLNYDRTGYTFGSGTRLTVV.

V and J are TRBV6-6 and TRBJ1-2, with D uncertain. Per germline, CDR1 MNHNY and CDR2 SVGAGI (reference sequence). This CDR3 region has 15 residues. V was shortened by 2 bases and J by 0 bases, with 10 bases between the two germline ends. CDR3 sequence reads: CASSYGQEANYGYTF. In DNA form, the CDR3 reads TGTGCCAGCAGTTACGGGCAGGAAGCTAACTATGGCTACACCTTC.

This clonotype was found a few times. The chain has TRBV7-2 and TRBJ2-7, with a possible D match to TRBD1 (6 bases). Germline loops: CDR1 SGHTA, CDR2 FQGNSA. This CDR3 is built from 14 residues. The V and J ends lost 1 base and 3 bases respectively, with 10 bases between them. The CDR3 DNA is TGTGCCAGCAGCTTAGGCAGGGGCCGCTACGAGCAGTACTTC. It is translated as CASSLGRGRYEQYF.

The DNA of the CDR3 is TGTGCCAGTAGTACTAGTGTTGAGCAGTTCTTC. It codes for CASSTSVEQFF. The chain uses TRBV19 and TRBJ2-1; D is undetermined. Germline V lookup: CDR1 LNHDA, CDR2 SQIVND (reference sequence). The CDR3 runs 11 residues. The V gene lost 4 bases and the J gene lost 9 bases, with 7 bases spanning the gap.

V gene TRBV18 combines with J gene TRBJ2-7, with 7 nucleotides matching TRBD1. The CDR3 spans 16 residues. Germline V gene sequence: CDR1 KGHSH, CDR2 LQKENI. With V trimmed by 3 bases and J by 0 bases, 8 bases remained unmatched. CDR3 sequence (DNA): TGTGCCAGCTCACCCTCGGCACAGGGGAGCTCCTACGAGCAGTACGTC. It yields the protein CASSPSAQGSSYEQYV.